One sample yielded the 7 T cell receptor beta chains listed below, sequenced in a study of T cell responses to AZD1222 COVID-19 vaccine. Produced via immunoSEQ multiplex PCR; TCRdb's table is partial and in-frame only. The sample holds about 56,000 clones, around 90% seen once. The sample here was peripheral blood, taken on day 0 of AZD1222 vaccination. These TCRs come from an adult in good health.

The chain couples TRBV7-2 to TRBJ2-1; TRBD2 aligns across 16 bases. The germline V gene has CDR1 SGHTA and CDR2 FQGNSA. The ends lost 3 bases at V and 5 bases at J; junction bases unmatched: 7. The CDR3 length is 18 residues. The CDR3 is CASSLGLAGGSVDNEQFF. The CDR3 region has the DNA TGTGCCAGCAGCTTGGGACTAGCGGGAGGGTCTGTTGACAATGAGCAGTTCTTC.

There are a few counts of this clone. V gene TRBV30 combines with J gene TRBJ1-2, with 9 nucleotides matching TRBD1. CDR1 and CDR2 from the germline V gene are GTSNPN and SVGIG (reference sequence). The CDR3 runs 16 residues. After removal of 3 bases from V and 0 bases from J, the junction contained 8 bases not matched to a gene. The CDR3 is CAWSPGQGEANYGYTF. The CDR3 DNA follows: TGTGCCTGGAGCCCGGGACAGGGCGAAGCTAACTATGGCTACACCTTC.

This chain joins TRBV5-6 and TRBJ1-1; possibly TRBD1 for D (5 bases). V lost 4 bases and J 2 bases, leaving 21 bases between the germline ends. Germline CDR1 reads SGHDT; CDR2 reads YYEEEE. The CDR3 covers 17 residues. In nucleotides, the CDR3 is TGTGCCAGCAGCAGACAGATGACAGCTTCGTTTAACACTGAAGCTTTCTTT. It yields the protein CASSRQMTASFNTEAFF.

The chain has TRBV7-9 and TRBJ1-1, with 7 bases matching TRBD1. The CDR3 covers 12 residues. CDR1 is SEHNR and CDR2 is FQNEAQ in the germline V gene (reference sequence). The ends lost 6 bases at V and 5 bases at J; junction bases unmatched: 3. The CDR3 nucleotides are TGTGCCAGCAGGAGGGGGCTAACTGAAGCTTTCTTT. Translation: CASRRGLTEAFF.

The chain recombines TRBV30 with TRBJ1-2; no clear D. Looked up from germline, CDR1 is GTSNPN and CDR2 is SVGIG (reference sequence). This CDR3 has 15 amino acids. Trimming removed 2 bases at V and 5 bases at J, with 18 bases between. The CDR3 reads CAWSTRPERYYGYTF. The CDR3 DNA reads as TGTGCCTGGAGTACCCGACCGGAGCGCTATTATGGCTACACCTTC.

The chain uses TRBV7-6 and TRBJ2-7; 12 bases fit TRBD1. V dropped 6 bases and J dropped 4; count of bases not matched to a gene: 7. There are 15 residues in the CDR3. The germline V gene has CDR1 SGHVS and CDR2 FNYEAQ. DNA of the CDR3: TGTGCCAGCAGACCTGGGACAGGGGGCGCGTACGAGCAGTACTTC. Its translation: CASRPGTGGAYEQYF.

Note on this clone: An end of the junction does not agree with germline; a read error may underlie this. This chain links TRBV9 with TRBJ1-2, with a tentative D call TRBD1 (5 bases). The CDR3 is 11 residues long. Germline V gene data show CDR1 as SGDLS and CDR2 as YYNGEE. This CDR3 reads CASSADRDVHF. The CDR3 nucleotides are TGTGCCAGCAGCGCCGACCGGGACGTACACTTC.